The 29 T cell receptor beta chains below come from one sample, sequenced in a study of blood T cell repertoires in COVID-19. Clones were sequenced by immunoSEQ multiplex PCR, and TCRdb holds only the in-frame ones, with some missing. The sample holds 130,000 or so clones, 86% seen once. What was sequenced was peripheral blood. These TCRs come from a woman between 50 and 59 years old who had recovered from COVID-19.

The chain combines TRBV19 with TRBJ1-4; D perhaps matches TRBD1 (6 bases). Trimming shortened V by 7 bases and J by 0 bases, and 12 bases separated the two germline ends. This CDR3 spans 15 amino acids. In germline, CDR1 is LNHDA, CDR2 SQIVND (reference sequence). CDR3 loop: CASIDRPATNEKLFF. The CDR3 bases are TGTGCCAGTATAGACAGGCCTGCAACTAATGAAAAACTGTTTTTT.

This CDR3 reads CASSLDRVPYEQYF. CDR3 nucleotides: TGTGCCAGCAGCTTGGACAGGGTCCCCTACGAGCAGTACTTC. This chain joins TRBV5-6 and TRBJ2-7; TRBD1 might be the D (6 bases). The length of the CDR3 is 14 residues. V dropped 0 bases and J dropped 2 bases, with 9 bases sitting between them. From germline, CDR1 is SGHDT and CDR2 YYEEEE.

This chain links TRBV7-2 with TRBJ1-1, with D maybe TRBD1 (6 bases). Germline CDR1 reads SGHTA; CDR2 reads FQGNSA. The CDR3 has 15 residues. V was shortened by 5 bases and J by 1 base, with 14 bases between the two germline ends. CDR3 nucleotide sequence: TGTGCCAGCAGCCGCCAGGGACACCGGAACACTGAAGCTTTCTTT. Encoded protein: CASSRQGHRNTEAFF.

The J gene is TRBJ2-1, the V gene TRBV18, with a possible D match to TRBD1 (6 bases). CDR1 is KGHSH, CDR2 LQKENI, per germline. The CDR3 is 15 residues long. The V gene lost 8 bases and the J gene lost 5 bases, with 19 bases spanning the gap. The CDR3 here is CASRPKGVRNNEQFF. Written as DNA, the CDR3 is TGTGCCAGCCGGCCTAAGGGGGTGCGGAACAATGAGCAGTTCTTC.

This chain connects TRBV11-2 to TRBJ1-2; 9 bases map to TRBD1. Unmatched junction bases numbered 12, after V lost 5 bases and J lost 8 bases. The CDR3 is 15 amino acids. CDR1 is SGHAT and CDR2 is FQNNGV in the germline V gene. The CDR3 sequence is CASSRDRGVGRGYTF. CDR3 nucleotides: TGTGCCAGCAGCCGCGACAGGGGGGTGGGCAGAGGCTACACCTTC.

This clone was picked up one time. This rearrangement joins TRBV6-2 or TRBV6-3 to TRBJ2-7; D tentatively reads TRBD1 or TRBD2 (5 bases each). The ends were cut back, 6 bases at V and 2 bases at J, with 11 bases in the middle. Germline CDR1 MNHEY, CDR2 SVGEGT. The CDR3 loop spans 13 amino acids. CDR3 in amino acids: CASSRENPYEQYF. The CDR3 DNA follows: TGTGCCAGCAGCAGGGAGAATCCCTACGAGCAGTACTTC.

As for this clone: The junction departs from germline at one end; a sequencing error may be responsible. The chain links TRBV6-1 to TRBJ2-7; 9 bases align to TRBD1. The CDR3 is 13 amino acids. Germline V gene sequence: CDR1 MNHNS, CDR2 SASEGT. CDR3 nucleotide sequence: TGTGCCAGCAGTGAAGCCGGACAGGGGTCATATCAGTTC. Residues: CASSEAGQGSYQF.

The rearrangement joins TRBV6-1 to TRBJ1-2, with D unresolved. Germline lookup yields CDR1 MNHNS and CDR2 SASEGT. This CDR3 contains 13 residues. Trimming cost V 2 bases and J 7 bases, with 11 bases left between them. CDR3 loop: CASSEWRGVGYTF. The CDR3 DNA reads as TGTGCCAGCAGTGAATGGCGGGGTGTTGGCTACACCTTC.

This clone was counted once. V usage is TRBV6-6 and J usage is TRBJ2-5; 7 bases are a match to TRBD2. Germline V lookup: CDR1 MNHNY, CDR2 SVGAGI (reference sequence). V lost 6 bases and J lost 4; bases outside the gene matches: 11. CDR3 size: 15 residues. The CDR3 here is CASSWTRGEGETQYF. CDR3 DNA sequence: TGTGCCAGCAGCTGGACTAGGGGTGAGGGAGAGACCCAGTACTTC.

In this sample, this clone turned up a few times. The gene calls are TRBV3-1 (or the pseudogene TRBV3-2) and TRBJ1-1, with D tentatively TRBD1 (5 bases). The V gene's germline CDR1 is LGHDT and CDR2 YNNKEL (reference sequence). The CDR3 contains 12 residues. The V end was cut by 4 bases, the J end by 4 bases, with 7 bases between. CDR3 region: CASSRRGTEAFF. As DNA, the CDR3 is TGTGCCAGCAGCCGAAGGGGCACTGAAGCTTTCTTT.

The CDR3 nucleotides read TGTGCCAGCAGCCCTCGGGGGGGCGCCGGTCAGCCCCAGCATTTT. Amino acids: CASSPRGGAGQPQHF. The gene calls are TRBV7-8 and TRBJ1-5; tentatively, D is TRBD1 (6 bases). The CDR3 sequence is 15 residues long. The germline V gene encodes CDR1 SGHVS and CDR2 FQNEAQ. Trimming pared 5 bases from V and 6 bases from J, leaving 17 bases between.

The chain is built from TRBV6-5 and TRBJ2-7; D possibly corresponds to TRBD1 (6 bases). Trimming removed 0 bases from V and 5 bases from J, with 11 bases in between. The CDR3 loop spans 14 amino acids. Germline CDR1 reads MNHEY; CDR2 reads SVGAGI. The DNA for the CDR3 is TGTGCCAGCAGTTACTCGGGTAGGGGGAACGAGCAGTACTTC. It codes for CASSYSGRGNEQYF.

The sample holds one count of this clone. This sequence joins TRBV20-1 and TRBJ1-2, with D tentatively TRBD1 (5 bases). The CDR3 totals 12 residues. Trimming pared 3 bases from V and 4 bases from J, leaving 9 bases between. CDR1 and CDR2 from the germline V gene are DFQATT and SNEGSKA (reference sequence). The CDR3: CSASQGVYGYTF. As DNA, the CDR3 is TGCAGTGCTAGTCAAGGGGTCTATGGCTACACCTTC.

J is TRBJ2-7 and V is TRBV12-3 or TRBV12-4, with a possible D match to TRBD1 (6 bases). The CDR3 extends over 11 amino acids. The V end lost 4 bases, the J end lost 6 bases, and 7 bases lay between the germline ends. The CDR3 bases are TGTGCCAGCAGTTCAGGGGTCGAGCAGTACTTC. It translates to CASSSGVEQYF.

The rearrangement links TRBV11-2 to TRBJ2-7; TRBD1 agrees at 7 bases. V shed 5 bases and J 0 bases; nucleotides not matched to a gene: 7. This CDR3 region has 15 residues. Germline loops: CDR1 SGHAT, CDR2 FQNNGV. CDR3 sequence: CASSPRTGSSYEQYF. The CDR3 coding sequence is TGTGCCAGCAGCCCCCGGACAGGAAGCTCCTACGAGCAGTACTTC.

The V and J genes are TRBV7-6 and TRBJ1-1, with D tentatively TRBD1 (6 bases). The CDR3 contains 15 residues. Germline-derived CDR1 and CDR2 are SGHVS and FNYEAQ. Deletions cut 1 base from V and 8 bases from J, with 17 bases between. Written as DNA, the CDR3 is TGTGCCAGCAGCTTAGTGGGGGCCCAAGGAGCGGAAGCTTTCTTT. The encoded protein is CASSLVGAQGAEAFF.

V is TRBV7-8 and J is TRBJ1-3; possibly TRBD1 for D (6 bases). The CDR3 runs to 17 residues. V was cut by 5 bases and J by 0 bases, with 17 bases left in between. Germline CDR1 and CDR2: SGHVS and FQNEAQ. The CDR3 protein is CASSPRGGPVSGNTIYF. The CDR3 coding sequence is TGTGCCAGCAGCCCAAGGGGGGGTCCGGTCTCTGGAAACACCATATATTTT.

This clone was seen a single time. The chain uses TRBV6-5 and TRBJ1-5; the D is unclear. The germline V gene encodes CDR1 MNHEY and CDR2 SVGAGI. CDR3 length: 13 residues. V was shortened by 7 bases and J by 7 bases, with 14 bases between the two germline ends. CDR3 amino acids: CASKLVGGQPQHF. CDR3 nucleotide sequence: TGTGCCAGCAAACTCGTCGGCGGACAGCCCCAGCATTTT.

J is TRBJ2-2 and V is TRBV29-1, with D maybe TRBD2 (5 bases). Trimming took 4 bases from V and 2 from J, leaving 11 bases between them. The CDR3 sequence is 14 residues long. Germline lookup yields CDR1 SQVTM and CDR2 ANQGSEA. CDR3 coding DNA: TGCAGCGTTGGACTATTTTTTAACACCGGGGAGCTGTTTTTT. Translating it yields CSVGLFFNTGELFF.

The chain carries TRBV27 and TRBJ2-2; weak D call: TRBD1 (6 bases). The CDR3 extends over 13 amino acids. Germline loops: CDR1 MNHEY, CDR2 SMNVEV (reference sequence). V was cut by 6 bases and J by 5 bases, with 10 bases left in between. The CDR3 protein is CASRPGATGELFF. In DNA, the CDR3 is TGTGCCAGCAGGCCAGGGGCAACCGGGGAGCTGTTTTTT.

The chain joins TRBV5-1 to TRBJ1-2, with 9 nucleotides matching TRBD1. V was clipped by 3 bases and J by 8 bases; unmatched bases: 5. The CDR3 totals 13 residues. Germline V gene lookup returns CDR1 SGHRS and CDR2 YFSETQ. CDR3 in DNA: TGCGCCAGCAGCTCGGGACAGGGAGACGGCTACACCTTC. This sequence encodes CASSSGQGDGYTF.

The chain couples TRBV4-3 to TRBJ2-5, with 13 nucleotides matching TRBD2. The V and J ends lost 0 bases and 4 bases, in that order; junction bases with no gene match: 5. Germline CDR1 LGHNA, CDR2 YSLEER. There are 17 residues in the CDR3. CDR3 bases: TGCGCCAGCAGCCAAGATAGGGGACTAGCGGGACGAGAGACCCAGTACTTC. Translation gives CASSQDRGLAGRETQYF.

The chain couples TRBV11-3 to TRBJ2-4; tentative D call: TRBD2 (6 bases). V was clipped by 0 bases and J by 5 bases, with 11 bases between them. The CDR3 extends over 15 amino acids. Germline-derived CDR1 and CDR2 are SGHNT and YENEEA. The CDR3 sequence: CASSLDPGEENIQYF. The CDR3 nucleotides read TGTGCCAGCAGCTTAGACCCGGGAGAGGAAAACATTCAGTACTTC.

V gene TRBV20-1 combines with J gene TRBJ2-3; no definite D call. Germline loops: CDR1 DFQATT, CDR2 SNEGSKA (reference sequence). Trimming removed 3 bases at V and 0 bases at J, with 16 bases between. This CDR3 spans 16 amino acids. The CDR3 loop reads CSASNRRDGSTDTQYF. Here the CDR3 DNA reads TGCAGTGCTAGTAATCGACGAGACGGGAGCACAGATACGCAGTATTTT.

V gene TRBV9 combines with J gene TRBJ1-4; D gene ambiguous. The germline V gene encodes CDR1 SGDLS and CDR2 YYNGEE. The CDR3 runs 14 residues. V lost 3 bases and J 5 bases, leaving 11 bases between the germline ends. The CDR3 region is CASSETVRNEKLFF. CDR3 coding DNA: TGTGCCAGCAGCGAGACCGTGCGGAATGAAAAACTGTTTTTT.

This chain links TRBV11-2 with TRBJ2-3, with unresolved D. Germline V lookup: CDR1 SGHAT, CDR2 FQNNGV. CDR3 length: 12 amino acids. V gave up 6 bases and J gave up 5 bases, with 9 bases separating them. The CDR3 DNA reads as TGTGCCAGCAGGTCATCGGGAGATACGCAGTATTTT. This codes for CASRSSGDTQYF. The complete variable domain, with remaining parts taken from reference TRBV11-2 and TRBJ2-3, reads EAGVAQSPRYKIIEKRQSVAFWCNPISGHATLYWYQQILGQGPKLLIQFQNNGVVDDSQLPKDRFSAERLKGVDSTLKIQPAKLEDSAVYLCASRSSGDTQYFGPGTRLTVL.

The gene calls are TRBV5-5 and TRBJ1-5; D gene unclear. V lost 4 bases and J 5 bases, leaving 16 bases between the germline ends. There are 15 residues in the CDR3. Germline CDR1 is SGHKS and CDR2 is YYEKEE (reference sequence). This CDR3 reads CASSVRIIQDQPQHF. The DNA for the CDR3 is TGTGCCAGCAGCGTACGAATTATCCAGGATCAGCCCCAGCATTTT.

This rearrangement joins TRBV4-3 to TRBJ2-7, with 10 bases that match TRBD2. V lost 1 base to trimming and J lost 3 bases; unmatched junction nucleotides: 3. The germline gives CDR1 LGHNA, CDR2 YSLEER. The CDR3 spans 15 residues. CDR3 sequence reads: CASSQGTSGLYEQYF. DNA for the CDR3: TGCGCCAGCAGCCAAGGGACTAGCGGACTCTACGAGCAGTACTTC.

The chain uses TRBV7-3 and TRBJ2-1; tentatively, D is TRBD2 (5 bases). Germline V gene lookup returns CDR1 SGHTA and CDR2 FQGTGA. V was cut by 2 bases and J by 2 bases, with 10 bases left in between. The CDR3 totals 15 residues. The CDR3 bases are TGTGCCAGCAGCTTAGGGCTAGCAACCTACAATGAGCAGTTCTTC. Translation: CASSLGLATYNEQFF.